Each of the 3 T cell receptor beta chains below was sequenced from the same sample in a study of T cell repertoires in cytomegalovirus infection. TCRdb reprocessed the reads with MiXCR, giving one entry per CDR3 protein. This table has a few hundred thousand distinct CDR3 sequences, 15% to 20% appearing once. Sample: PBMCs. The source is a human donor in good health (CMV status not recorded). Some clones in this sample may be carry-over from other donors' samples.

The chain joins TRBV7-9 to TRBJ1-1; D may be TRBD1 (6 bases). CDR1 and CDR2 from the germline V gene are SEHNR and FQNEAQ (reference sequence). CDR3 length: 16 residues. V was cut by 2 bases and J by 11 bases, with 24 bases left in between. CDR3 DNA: TGTGCCAGCAGCTTATCCTTTACCGGGACACAGAACCGTGCTTTCTTT. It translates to CASSLSFTGTQNRAFF. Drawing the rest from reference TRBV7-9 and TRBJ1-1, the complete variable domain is DTGVSQNPRHKITKRGQNVTFRCDPISEHNRLYWYRQTLGQGPEFLTYFQNEAQLEKSRLLSDRFSAERPKGSFSTLEIQRTEQGDSAMYLCASSLSFTGTQNRAFFGQGTRLTVV.

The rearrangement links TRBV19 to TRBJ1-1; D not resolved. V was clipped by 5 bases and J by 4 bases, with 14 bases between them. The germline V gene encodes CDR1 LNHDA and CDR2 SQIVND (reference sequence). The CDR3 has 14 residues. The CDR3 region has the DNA TGTGCCAGTAGTCCGAAGGAGGGAGGCACTGAAGCTTTCTTT. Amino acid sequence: CASSPKEGGTEAFF.

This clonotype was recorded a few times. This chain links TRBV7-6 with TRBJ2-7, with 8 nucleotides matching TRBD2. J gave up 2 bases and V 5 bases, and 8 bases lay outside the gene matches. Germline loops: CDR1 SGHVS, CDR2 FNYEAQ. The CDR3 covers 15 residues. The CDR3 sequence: CASSPGGVRAYEQYF. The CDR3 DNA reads TGTGCCAGCAGCCCCGGGGGGGTGAGGGCCTACGAGCAGTACTTC.